The 21 T cell receptor beta chains presented below share a single source sample, sequenced in a study of tumor-infiltrating lymphocytes in glioblastoma multiforme. Multiple V-beta primers and a C-beta primer amplified TCRB from RNA. TCRdb called the multiplex PCR reads again in MiXCR, with one record for every CDR3 protein. Of 12,000 to 15,000 distinct CDR3 sequences listed, around 72% were seen once; the top ten hold about 40%. The sample was brain tumor tissue. The receptors were sampled from a male donor with glioblastoma.

This clonotype showed up many times. The chain has TRBV7-2 and TRBJ2-6; D remains ambiguous. The V gene lost 5 bases and the J gene lost 6 bases, with 14 bases spanning the gap. There are 15 residues in the CDR3. Germline V gives CDR1 SGHTA, CDR2 FQGNSA. The CDR3 region is CASSLHAAEANVLTF. Here the CDR3 DNA reads TGTGCCAGCAGCCTTCACGCCGCGGAGGCCAACGTCCTGACTTTC.

Regarding this clonotype: The conserved closing phenylalanine or tryptophan is absent in this CDR3, likely reflecting a read error. J is TRBJ1-6 and V is TRBV6-2 or TRBV6-3; no clear D gene. Germline V gene sequence: CDR1 MNHEY, CDR2 SVGEGT. V lost 10 bases and J lost 10, with 17 bases in between. The CDR3 runs 13 residues. CDR3 sequence: CATRQPGGSPLHL. The DNA for the CDR3 is TGTGCCACCCGTCAACCGGGAGGCTCACCCCTCCACTTA.

The chain couples TRBV11-1 to TRBJ2-2; perhaps TRBD1 as D (5 bases). CDR3 size: 15 residues. V lost 3 bases and J lost 14, with 22 bases in between. In germline, CDR1 is SGHAT, CDR2 FQDESV (reference sequence). CDR3 residues: CASSLVATDTEDLFF. The CDR3 DNA reads TGTGCCAGCAGCTTGGTGGCGACGGACACCGAGGACCTGTTTTTT.

This rearrangement joins TRBV5-4 to TRBJ2-1; either TRBD1 or TRBD2 may supply D (7 bases each). The V end was cut by 4 bases, the J end by 2 bases, with 16 bases between. CDR1 is SGHNT, CDR2 YYREEE, per germline (reference sequence). The CDR3 runs 16 residues. The CDR3 DNA reads TGTGCCAGCAGCGGGGAGGGGGCTCCTCCCTACAATGAGCAGTTCTTC. Translating gives CASSGEGAPPYNEQFF.

By proportion, this clonotype is medium-sized. V gene TRBV12-3 or TRBV12-4 combines with J gene TRBJ2-2, with D possibly matching TRBD2 (5 bases). The CDR3 runs to 15 residues. V was cut by 7 bases and J by 4 bases, with 16 bases left in between. CDR3 amino acids: CASTLRGLGTGELFF. In DNA, the CDR3 is TGTGCCAGCACCCTTAGAGGGTTGGGCACCGGGGAGCTGTTTTTT.

The chain carries TRBV6-1 and TRBJ2-1; 12 positions agree with TRBD1. The CDR3 runs 16 residues. Germline-derived CDR1 and CDR2 are MNHNS and SASEGT. Losses at the gene ends were 5 bases for V and 10 bases for J; bases not matched to a gene: 12. The DNA of the CDR3 is TGTGCCAGCAGTCCCCTCTCCGGGACAGGGGGCTGGGAGCAGTTCTTC. Its translation: CASSPLSGTGGWEQFF.

For this clonotype: Compared with germline, one end of the junction differs, possibly owing to a read error. This chain links TRBV7-8 with TRBJ1-4, with D possibly matching TRBD1 (5 bases). The CDR3 has 16 residues. CDR1 is SGHVS and CDR2 is FQNEAQ in the germline V gene. The CDR3 DNA sequence: TGTGACAGCAGCGAGTGGGGCGGGAGGACTAATGAAAAACTGTTTTTT. Translated, it gives CDSSEWGGRTNEKLFF.

This clonotype was observed many times. This chain joins TRBV7-9 and TRBJ2-7; 8 nucleotides match TRBD2. The CDR3 covers 14 residues. V gave up 7 bases and J gave up 5 bases; unmatched junction bases: 10. CDR1 is SEHNR and CDR2 is FQNEAQ in the germline V gene (reference sequence). The CDR3: CASTRSAGGHEQYF. CDR3 nucleotide sequence: TGTGCCAGCACCAGATCTGCGGGAGGCCACGAGCAGTACTTC.

Of note for this clonotype: Compared with germline, one end of the junction differs, possibly owing to a read error. The CDR3 sequence: CDSSDYRDLSYVQYF. CDR3 coding DNA: TGTGACAGCAGCGATTACCGGGACCTATCTTACGTGCAGTACTTC. The chain couples TRBV11-2 to TRBJ2-7, with D possibly being TRBD1 or TRBD2 (5 bases each). Germline assignment: CDR1 SGHAT and CDR2 FQNNGV. The CDR3 spans 15 residues.

Concerning this clonotype itself: Just one base apart from a much larger clone, this may be a read error. The chain joins TRBV11-2 to TRBJ2-5, with D unresolved. From germline, CDR1 is SGHAT and CDR2 FQNNGV. The CDR3 has 11 amino acids. V was trimmed by 4 bases and J by 5 bases, leaving 5 bases between them. CDR3 DNA sequence: TGTGCCAGCAGCTCCTCGGAGACCCAGTACTTC. Protein sequence: CASSSSETQYF.

This rearrangement joins TRBV11-2 to TRBJ2-1, with 7 bases aligning to TRBD2. V dropped 5 bases and J dropped 4; count of bases not matched to a gene: 8. The CDR3 is 15 residues long. Germline loops: CDR1 SGHAT, CDR2 FQNNGV. DNA of the CDR3: TGTGCCAGCAGCCCCGTTGCGGGAGTTTACAATGAGCAGTTCTTC. The encoded protein is CASSPVAGVYNEQFF.

The rearrangement joins TRBV4-1 to TRBJ1-1, with D possibly TRBD1 on 6 matching bases. Germline V gene sequence: CDR1 MGHRA, CDR2 YSYEKL. The CDR3 covers 14 residues. The V gene lost 1 base and the J gene lost 0 bases, with 6 bases spanning the gap. Here the CDR3 reads CASSQGDMNTEAFF. DNA of the CDR3: TGCGCCAGCAGCCAAGGGGACATGAACACTGAAGCTTTCTTT.

As to this clonotype: A read error may explain this, as a much larger clone is one base away. This sequence joins TRBV5-6 and TRBJ2-1; D might be TRBD1 (5 bases). The CDR3 is 15 amino acids. Germline V gives CDR1 SGHDT, CDR2 YYEEEE. Trimming took off 1 base at V and 0 bases at J, with 8 bases between the two ends. This CDR3 is CASSLRQSSYNEQFF. In nucleotides, the CDR3 is TGTGCCAGCAGCTTGAGACAGAGCTCCTACAATGAGCAGTTCTTC.

As for this clonotype: At one boundary the junction diverges from the germline segment, which might be a read error. V and J are TRBV6-2 or TRBV6-3 and TRBJ2-7; 8 bases are a match to TRBD1. Germline V gene data show CDR1 as MNHEY and CDR2 as SVGEGT. The CDR3 sequence is 13 residues long. CDR3 DNA: TGTGCCTGCACAGAGACAGGGGCTAACGAGCAGCACTTC. Translating gives CACTETGANEQHF.

Regarding this clonotype: The CDR3 does not end in the conserved phenylalanine or tryptophan, so this is likely a read error. The limits of the CDR3 on the DNA are not certain, so only TCRdb's listed CDR3 is given. V and J are TRBV6-5 and TRBJ2-1; TRBD1, the table's D call, was not compared with the DNA. The germline V gene encodes CDR1 MNHEY and CDR2 SVGAGI. The CDR3 length equals 14 residues, ends included. CDR3 protein: CASSYVPGFGEQFG.

This clonotype rates as medium-sized. The chain joins TRBV29-1 to TRBJ2-2, with D tentatively TRBD2 (6 bases). The germline gives CDR1 SQVTM, CDR2 ANQGSEA. Trimming cost V 0 bases and J 4 bases, with 21 bases left between them. The CDR3 runs 18 residues. As DNA, the CDR3 is TGCAGCGTTGAAGATCTCTTTGGAGGGGCGCCGGTCACCGGGGAGCTGTTTTTT. Protein product: CSVEDLFGGAPVTGELFF.

Comments on this clonotype: Sequence at one end of the junction differs from germline and may be a read error. The chain combines TRBV29-1 with TRBJ1-4; D perhaps matches TRBD1 (5 bases). The CDR3 consists of 13 residues. CDR1 and CDR2 (germline): SQVTM, ANQGSEA. The CDR3 here is CRVESGFGGKLFF. CDR3 DNA sequence: TGCAGAGTTGAGTCAGGGTTCGGCGGAAAACTGTTTTTC. Full variable domain (missing parts from reference TRBV29-1 and TRBJ1-4): SAVISQKPSRDICQRGTSLTIQCQVDSQVTMMFWYRQQPGQSLTLIATANQGSEATYESGFVIDKFPISRPNLTFSTLTVSNMSPEDSSIYLCRVESGFGGKLFFGSGTQLSVL.

By proportion, this clonotype is medium-sized. The chain links TRBV4-1 to TRBJ1-1, with D possibly matching TRBD1 (6 bases). Germline values: CDR1 MGHRA, CDR2 YSYEKL. The CDR3 is made up of 15 amino acids. Between the trimmed V and J ends, which lost 4 bases and 5 bases, there was a span of 17 bases. CDR3 in amino acids: CASSPGGGLTTEAFF. In DNA, the CDR3 is TGCGCCAGCAGCCCTGGGGGGGGCTTGACTACTGAAGCTTTCTTT.

The genes are TRBV11-2 and TRBJ2-1; 7 nucleotides match TRBD1. V trimming: 5 bases; J trimming: 5 bases; junction bases outside the gene matches: 6. The germline V gene has CDR1 SGHAT and CDR2 FQNNGV. The CDR3 is 14 amino acids. CDR3: CASSQDRVNNEQFF. CDR3 DNA: TGTGCCAGCAGCCAAGACAGGGTAAACAATGAGCAGTTCTTC.

Regarding this clonotype: One end of the junction varies from germline; a read error may be responsible. The rearrangement uses TRBV11-3 and TRBJ2-2; TRBD1 is a possible D gene (5 bases). The length of the CDR3 is 14 residues. Germline-derived CDR1 and CDR2 are SGHNT and YENEEA. CDR3 in DNA: TGTGCCAGCAGCACAGGCAGCGACACCCGGGAGCTGTTTTTT. Translation: CASSTGSDTRELFF.

About this clonotype: Germline and junction disagree at one end, which may indicate a read error. The rearrangement links TRBV12-3 or TRBV12-4 to TRBJ1-5, with D tentatively TRBD1 (5 bases). The CDR3 loop spans 15 amino acids. In nucleotides, the CDR3 is TGTACCAGCAGTTTAGGATTAGACAGCAATCAGCCCCGACATTTT. Protein sequence: CTSSLGLDSNQPRHF.